Detailed here is one T cell receptor (beta chain). Its matching antigen is unknown. The junction does not match germline at one end; this may be a read error. The source of the sample is a study of identical twins. A single record per CDR3 protein comes from TCRdb applying MiXCR to the 5' RACE reads. The repertoire has some 1,700,000 distinct CDR3 sequences, around 33% of them found once; the top ten carry about 0.27%. Healthy Caucasian individuals made up all the donors. This CDR3 comprises 11 residues. Per germline, CDR1 MNHEY and CDR2 SMNVEV (reference sequence). Study findings and constraints: Twins shared out-of-frame alpha sequences with excess low generation probability. Interpretation of the results relied on cross-sectional statistical analysis and not on following the same donors.

This chain links TRBV27 with TRBJ1-1; D not resolved. The TCR comes from a newborn girl in good health. The sequenced sample consisted of cord blood. CDR3: CASRRNSEAFF. The CDR3 nucleotides read TGTGCCAGCAGGAGGAACAGTGAAGCTTTCTTT.